This is a list of T cell receptor beta chains from one sample in a study of OX40 agonist ivuxolimab in advanced cancers. Method: immunoSEQ multiplex PCR; TCRdb's copy keeps in-frame clones and lacks some. The table lists around 50,000 clones, 88% of them singletons. The sequenced sample was CD4+ or CD8+ T cells sorted from blood, obtained in a trial of the OX40 agonist ivuxolimab. These receptors were collected from an adult with an advanced solid tumor such as melanoma, head and neck, liver or kidney cancer. CDR3s include the opening cysteine and the closing phenylalanine or tryptophan. The D gene is left open where the match is weak. Expanded clones are given a class, and other clones once, few, many or no size at all.

>NA|TRBD2|TRBV10-3|TRBJ2-3|16
TGTGCCATCAGTGAATGGACTAGCGGGAGCGCAGATACGCAGTATTTT
CAISEWTSGSADTQYF
>few|NA|TRBV7-2|TRBJ2-1|17
TGTGCCAGCAGCTTATTTGCAACGGGACCGGCCTACAATGAGCAGTTCTTC
CASSLFATGPAYNEQFF
>NA|TRBD1|TRBV10-3|TRBJ2-7|11
TGTGCCACCCGACAGGGGTACGAGCAGTACTTC
CATRQGYEQYF
>NA|TRBD2|TRBV10-3|TRBJ2-1|12
TGTGCCACACGGACGGGGGAGGGTGAGCAGTTCTTC
CATRTGEGEQFF
>NA|NA|TRBV19|TRBJ2-7|14
TGTGCCAGTAGCCTGACAGGGGAGGGATACGAGCAGTACTTC
CASSLTGEGYEQYF
>NA|TRBD1|TRBV15|TRBJ2-7|15
TGTGCCACCAGCCAACATCCGGGACAGAACTACGAGCAGTACTTC
CATSQHPGQNYEQYF
>few|NA|TRBV25-1|TRBJ2-3|14
TGTGCCAGCAGTGCGGGCCACGGAGGAGATACGCAGTATTTT
CASSAGHGGDTQYF
>NA|NA|TRBV28|TRBJ2-6|14
TGTGCCAGCAGTCCCGGTACCGGGGCCAACGTCCTGACTTTC
CASSPGTGANVLTF
>NA|NA|TRBV30|TRBJ1-4|14
TGTGCCTGGACCTCGGGGGGGTGGAGTGAAAAACTGTTTTTT
CAWTSGGWSEKLFF
>NA|NA|TRBV6-6|TRBJ2-2|12
TGTGCCAGCAGTCTCGACAGAGAGGAGCTGTTTTTT
CASSLDREELFF
>NA|NA|TRBV30|TRBJ2-5|16
TGTGCCTGGAGTCCCGGGACCGCGGGCCAGCAGGAGACCCAGTACTTC
CAWSPGTAGQQETQYF
>NA|NA|TRBV29-1|TRBJ2-1|12
TGCAGCGTTGAAACGGTTTCCAATGAGCAGTTCTTC
CSVETVSNEQFF
>NA|NA|TRBV18|TRBJ1-2|15
TGTGCCAGCTCACCACTCCAGGCCAATAACTATGGCTACACCTTC
CASSPLQANNYGYTF
>NA|NA|TRBV7-6|TRBJ2-3|13
TGTGCCAGCAGTCCCCAGCGCACAGATACGCAGTATTTT
CASSPQRTDTQYF
>NA|NA|TRBV13|TRBJ2-1|18
TGTGCCAGCAGCGCCACCCGCGGGTCCCACGACTCCTACAATGAGCAGTTCTTC
CASSATRGSHDSYNEQFF
>NA|TRBD1|TRBV5-1|TRBJ1-2|12
TGCGCCAGCAGCTTAACAGGGGGTGGCTACACCTTC
CASSLTGGGYTF
>NA|TRBD1|TRBV10-3|TRBJ2-1|13
TGTGCCATCAGAGACAGGGTATACAATGAGCAGTTCTTC
CAIRDRVYNEQFF
>once|TRBD1|TRBV28|TRBJ2-7|13
TGTGCCAGCAGTGGGACAGGCTGGTCCGAGCAGTACTTC
CASSGTGWSEQYF
>NA|NA|TRBV27|TRBJ2-1|14
TGTGCCAGCAGGCAACTAGTACAAATGAATGAGCAGTTCTTC
CASRQLVQMNEQFF
>NA|NA|TRBV18|TRBJ2-7|13
TGTGCCAGCTCTCCAGACGCGTCGTCCGAGCAGTACTTC
CASSPDASSEQYF
>NA|TRBD1|TRBV30|TRBJ2-7|13
TGTGCCTGGAAGGTGACAGGGGGAGTCGAGCAGTACTTC
CAWKVTGGVEQYF
>NA|NA|TRBV6-5|TRBJ2-3|12
TGTGCCAGCACTAACACCGGGGATACGCAGTATTTT
CASTNTGDTQYF
>NA|NA|TRBV5-6|TRBJ2-5|14
TGTGCCAGCAGCTTGGCCGGGTCCGGGGAGACCCAGTACTTC
CASSLAGSGETQYF
>once|NA|TRBV20-1|TRBJ2-3|11
TGCAGTGCTAGCGCCACAGATACGCAGTATTTT
CSASATDTQYF
>few|TRBD1|TRBV11-2|TRBJ1-2|15
TGTGCCAGCAGCCCCAGGACAGGGTGGAACTATGGCTACACCTTC
CASSPRTGWNYGYTF
>NA|TRBD2|TRBV7-6|TRBJ2-3|16
TGTGCCAGCAGCTTAGGCGGGAGAGGCGGCACAGATACGCAGTATTTT
CASSLGGRGGTDTQYF
>NA|NA|TRBV27|TRBJ2-1|13
TGTGCCAGCAGTCACCCTGGACAGAGTGAGCAGTTCTTC
CASSHPGQSEQFF
>NA|NA|TRBV6-5|TRBJ1-6|12
TGTGCCAGCAGGGCCGCCCTGGCACCCCTCCACTTT
CASRAALAPLHF
>NA|NA|TRBV6-5|TRBJ2-5|13
TGTGCCAGTTTTTCGGCAGGGGACGAGACCCAGTACTTC
CASFSAGDETQYF
>NA|NA|TRBV30|TRBJ2-1|13
TGTGCCTGGAGTCACATGATTTTGAATGAGCAGTTCTTC
CAWSHMILNEQFF
>NA|NA|TRBV6-5|TRBJ2-1|13
TGTGCCAGCAGTTACTCAGGGATCGGTGAGCAGTTCTTC
CASSYSGIGEQFF
>NA|NA|TRBV6-5|TRBJ2-1|15
TGTGCCAGCAGTCCCCGACAGAGCTCCTACAATGAGCAGTTCTTC
CASSPRQSSYNEQFF
>NA|NA|TRBV18|TRBJ2-1|12
TGTGCCAGCTCACCTGCTGACAATGAGCAGTTCTTC
CASSPADNEQFF
>NA|NA|TRBV6-6|TRBJ1-5|14
TGTGCCAGCGGTCCGGCAGGGAGCAATCAGCCCCAGCATTTT
CASGPAGSNQPQHF
>NA|NA|TRBV29-1|TRBJ2-5|11
TGCAGCGTTAGGGCGGGAGAGACCCAGTACTTC
CSVRAGETQYF
>NA|NA|TRBV19|TRBJ2-5|14
TGTGCCAGTAGGCCCGTGGGGGGCGGCGAGACCCAGTACTTC
CASRPVGGGETQYF
>NA|NA|TRBV5-1|TRBJ1-4|14
TGCGCCAGCAGCTTGGGTTTAGGGAGGGAAAAACTGTTTTTT
CASSLGLGREKLFF
>NA|NA|TRBV5-5|TRBJ2-7|16
TGTGCCAGCAGCTTGGCCCTAGGTGGGGGACCCTACGAGCAGTACTTC
CASSLALGGGPYEQYF
>NA|TRBD1|TRBV28|TRBJ1-2|15
TGTGCCAGCAGTACTAGACAGGGTACTAACTATGGCTACACCTTC
CASSTRQGTNYGYTF